The next 29 T cell receptor beta chains were all read from a single sample in a study of CD8 T cells in ankylosing spondylitis. Points from the study as a whole: A TCR beta motif made of about 8 highly homologous variants seemed typical of ankylosing spondylitis blood.

TCRdb redid the calling of the 5' RACE reads with MiXCR, one entry per CDR3 protein. The table has 300,000 to 400,000 distinct CDR3 sequences, approximately 20% seen once. Their antigens remain unidentified. Sequencing was done on a sample of blood, either unsorted or a sorted T cell fraction (not recorded which). All receptors come from a male donor with ankylosing spondylitis.

Here the CDR3 reads CASSLTRTEAFF. Here the CDR3 DNA reads TGTGCCAGCAGCTTGACCCGCACTGAAGCTTTCTTT. This chain joins TRBV5-5 and TRBJ1-1; D remains ambiguous. Germline assignment: CDR1 SGHKS and CDR2 YYEKEE (reference sequence). This CDR3 is built from 12 residues. Between the trimmed V and J ends, which lost 1 base and 4 bases, there was a span of 5 bases.

This clonotype was counted a few times. The chain links TRBV4-1 to TRBJ2-7; D tentatively fits TRBD1 or TRBD2 (5 bases each). Germline V lookup: CDR1 MGHRA, CDR2 YSYEKL. The V end was cut by 0 bases, the J end by 3 bases, with 12 bases between. The CDR3 consists of 15 residues. The CDR3 sequence: CASSQETGDGYEQYF. For the CDR3, the DNA is TGCGCCAGCAGCCAAGAAACCGGGGACGGCTACGAGCAGTACTTC.

The CDR3 sequence is CAISDRRLAGGSNEQFF. The CDR3 bases are TGTGCCATCAGTGATAGGAGGCTAGCGGGAGGCTCCAATGAGCAGTTCTTC. The chain recombines TRBV10-3 with TRBJ2-1; TRBD2 matches at 11 bases. The V gene end was trimmed by 3 bases and the J gene end by 6 bases; junction bases not matched to a gene: 10. The CDR3 has 17 amino acids. CDR1 is ENHRY, CDR2 SYGVKD, per germline.

This clonotype was observed a few times. V usage is TRBV19 and J usage is TRBJ2-5; 7 nucleotides align to TRBD2. The CDR3 contains 13 residues. Looked up from germline, CDR1 is LNHDA and CDR2 is SQIVND (reference sequence). Trimming removed 3 bases from V and 3 bases from J; junction bases left unmatched: 1. The CDR3 is CASSILAEETQYF. CDR3 nucleotide sequence: TGTGCCAGTAGTATTCTAGCGGAAGAGACCCAGTACTTC.

The sample holds a few counts of this clonotype. The chain couples TRBV3-1 to TRBJ1-5; no clear D. Trimming cost V 0 bases and J 7 bases, with 7 bases left between them. The germline V gene has CDR1 LGHDT and CDR2 YNNKEL (reference sequence). The CDR3 spans 13 residues. For the CDR3, the DNA is TGTGCCAGCAGCCAAGACAGGACCCAGCCCCAGCATTTT. Translating gives CASSQDRTQPQHF.

This clonotype occurred a few times. V is TRBV4-2 and J is TRBJ2-2; tentatively, D is TRBD2 (6 bases). CDR3 length: 18 amino acids. V lost 3 bases and J lost 0, with 17 bases in between. From germline, CDR1 is LGHNA and CDR2 YNFKEQ. The CDR3: CASSQWATSSANTGELFF. DNA for the CDR3: TGTGCCAGCAGCCAGTGGGCCACTAGCAGCGCGAACACCGGGGAGCTGTTTTTT.

The chain combines TRBV27 with TRBJ1-4; 8 positions match TRBD1. The germline CDR1 and CDR2 sequences are MNHEY and SMNVEV (reference sequence). The CDR3 contains 18 residues. V was clipped by 4 bases and J by 4 bases; unmatched bases: 14. The CDR3 bases are TGTGCCAGCAGTTCGACAGGGGCCAGCCGAATTTTTAATGAAAAACTGTTTTTT. Encoded protein: CASSSTGASRIFNEKLFF.

V and J are TRBV11-2 and TRBJ2-7, with D unresolved. Germline V lookup: CDR1 SGHAT, CDR2 FQNNGV. CDR3 size: 16 residues. V was cut by 0 bases and J by 6 bases, with 18 bases left in between. CDR3 in DNA: TGTGCCAGCAGCTTAGATTCGGGCCCAGCGTGGAGCGAGCAGTACTTC. As protein: CASSLDSGPAWSEQYF.

This clonotype was observed a handful of times. The chain has TRBV3-1 and TRBJ2-2; 7 nucleotides align to TRBD2. V was clipped by 1 base and J by 2 bases; unmatched bases: 4. Germline V gene data show CDR1 as LGHDT and CDR2 as YNNKEL (reference sequence). The CDR3 covers 16 residues. CDR3 in amino acids: CASSQVAGVNTGELFF. CDR3 coding DNA: TGTGCCAGCAGCCAAGTCGCGGGAGTTAACACCGGGGAGCTGTTTTTT.

V and J are TRBV28 and TRBJ2-1; perhaps TRBD1 as D (6 bases). The germline V gene encodes CDR1 MDHEN and CDR2 SYDVKM. This CDR3 is built from 14 residues. The V gene lost 5 bases and the J gene lost 9 bases, with 17 bases spanning the gap. CDR3 sequence: CASSRQGTLGEQFF. The DNA for the CDR3 is TGTGCCAGCAGTAGGCAGGGGACCCTGGGTGAGCAGTTCTTC.

This clonotype was observed a single time. The chain couples TRBV19 to TRBJ1-6, with 7 bases matching TRBD1. CDR1 and CDR2 from the germline V gene are LNHDA and SQIVND (reference sequence). The V segment lost 5 bases and the J segment 3 bases; nucleotides outside the gene matches: 7. This CDR3 is built from 16 residues. The CDR3 nucleotides read TGTGCCAGTAGTTTAAGGGGGCCGAACTATAATTCACCCCTCCACTTT. Amino acid sequence: CASSLRGPNYNSPLHF.

V usage is TRBV12-3 or TRBV12-4 and J usage is TRBJ2-7, with a weak D call TRBD2 (7 bases). The CDR3 runs to 13 residues. Trimming took off 4 bases at V and 2 bases at J, with 9 bases between the two ends. The CDR3 nucleotides read TGTGCCAGCAGTTCCGGGGGGCCCTACGAGCAGTACTTC. Translation: CASSSGGPYEQYF.

The genes are TRBV3-1 and TRBJ2-5; no reliable D call. Trimming shortened V by 3 bases and J by 5 bases, and 7 bases separated the two germline ends. The CDR3 is made up of 12 amino acids. Germline V gives CDR1 LGHDT, CDR2 YNNKEL (reference sequence). The DNA of the CDR3 is TGTGCCAGCAGCCACGGAAGCGAGACCCAGTACTTC. Amino acid sequence: CASSHGSETQYF.

This clonotype was found a few times. The chain links TRBV6-1 to TRBJ1-4; D is unresolved. Germline CDR1 MNHNS, CDR2 SASEGT. The CDR3 length is 16 residues. Trimming removed 5 bases from V and 5 bases from J, with 18 bases in between. The CDR3 region has the DNA TGTGCCAGCAGTCCCACGTCCGAGACGGGGAATGAAAAACTGTTTTTT. This translates into CASSPTSETGNEKLFF.

This chain links TRBV27 with TRBJ1-1; 7 positions agree with TRBD1. Germline CDR1 reads MNHEY; CDR2 reads SMNVEV (reference sequence). This CDR3 spans 16 amino acids. V shed 2 bases and J 0 bases; nucleotides not matched to a gene: 6. CDR3 region: CASSLNPDRVNTEAFF. The CDR3 region has the DNA TGTGCCAGCAGTTTAAACCCCGACAGGGTGAACACTGAAGCTTTCTTT.

Only a few counts were recorded for this clonotype. The CDR3 spells CSARTGVGDQPQHF. Here the CDR3 DNA reads TGCAGTGCTAGGACAGGGGTGGGGGATCAGCCCCAGCATTTT. The rearrangement links TRBV20-1 to TRBJ1-5, with TRBD1 matching 8 bases. The V and J ends lost 3 bases and 5 bases, in that order; junction bases with no gene match: 6. This CDR3 spans 14 amino acids. Germline CDR1 DFQATT, CDR2 SNEGSKA (reference sequence).

The chain recombines TRBV5-6 with TRBJ1-1; 9 bases match TRBD1. Trimming removed 3 bases from V and 10 bases from J; junction bases left unmatched: 10. CDR1 and CDR2 (germline): SGHDT, YYEEEE. This CDR3 contains 14 residues. The CDR3 coding sequence is TGTGCCAGCAGCTGGGACAGGGTAGTTGAGGGAGCTTTCTTT. As protein: CASSWDRVVEGAFF.

The rearrangement joins TRBV20-1 to TRBJ2-2, with no clear D. Germline V gene sequence: CDR1 DFQATT, CDR2 SNEGSKA (reference sequence). The CDR3 consists of 14 residues. Trimming left V 1 base short and J 4 bases short, with 10 bases between. The CDR3 sequence is CSARGSRGTGELFF. CDR3 coding DNA: TGCAGTGCTAGAGGCTCCCGAGGCACCGGGGAGCTGTTTTTT.

The V and J genes are TRBV29-1 and TRBJ1-5; D is uncertain. Germline CDR1 and CDR2: SQVTM and ANQGSEA. The CDR3 covers 13 residues. V was cut by 7 bases and J by 0 bases, with 10 bases left in between. CDR3 DNA: TGCAGCGCGGAGACGGGTAGCAATCAGCCCCAGCATTTT. Its protein is CSAETGSNQPQHF.

J is TRBJ2-3 and V is TRBV20-1, with D possibly being TRBD1 or TRBD2 (5 bases each). Germline V gene sequence: CDR1 DFQATT, CDR2 SNEGSKA (reference sequence). V shed 2 bases and J shed 5 bases, with 8 bases lying between them. The CDR3 sequence is 12 residues long. CDR3 DNA sequence: TGCAGTGCTAGATTGGGGGAAGATACGCAGTATTTT. Protein product: CSARLGEDTQYF.

The rearrangement links TRBV28 to TRBJ2-7, with 7 bases aligning to TRBD2. Germline-derived CDR1 and CDR2 are MDHEN and SYDVKM. The V segment lost 5 bases and the J segment 5 bases; nucleotides outside the gene matches: 12. The CDR3 sequence is 15 residues long. CDR3 DNA sequence: TGTGCCAGCAGTCCTTGGACTAGTAAGAACCACGAGCAGTACTTC. It codes for CASSPWTSKNHEQYF.

This clonotype has just a few counts. CDR3 region: CASSPLLAGGYLEQYF. Written as DNA, the CDR3 is TGTGCCAGCTCACCTCTACTAGCGGGAGGGTACCTGGAGCAGTACTTC. This rearrangement joins TRBV18 to TRBJ2-7; 13 nucleotides agree with TRBD2. This CDR3 has 16 amino acids. The germline V gene encodes CDR1 KGHSH and CDR2 LQKENI. Trimming at V came to 3 bases and at J to 7 bases, leaving 9 bases not matched to a gene.

This chain joins TRBV7-9 and TRBJ2-2; no clear D. Trimming cost V 5 bases and J 7 bases, with 14 bases left between them. CDR1 and CDR2 from the germline V gene are SEHNR and FQNEAQ (reference sequence). CDR3 size: 14 residues. In DNA, the CDR3 is TGTGCCAGCAGCCCACGGAACTTGGACGGGGAGCTGTTTTTT. It codes for CASSPRNLDGELFF.

The chain recombines TRBV2 with TRBJ2-7, with unresolved D. Trimming shortened V by 4 bases and J by 1 base, and 8 bases separated the two germline ends. Germline V gene lookup returns CDR1 SNHLY and CDR2 FYNNEI. CDR3 size: 13 residues. The CDR3 loop reads CASSAGESYEQYF. The CDR3 nucleotides read TGTGCCAGCAGTGCTGGAGAATCCTACGAGCAGTACTTC. Supplemented by reference TRBV2 and TRBJ2-7, the full variable domain reads EPEVTQTPSHQVTQMGQEVILRCVPISNHLYFYWYRQILGQKVEFLVSFYNNEISEKSEIFDDQFSVERPDGSNFTLKIRSTKLEDSAMYFCASSAGESYEQYFGPGTRLTVT.

This clonotype was seen a handful of times. The chain is built from TRBV6-1 and TRBJ2-3; the match to TRBD1 covers 9 bases. The CDR3 runs to 18 residues. The germline gives CDR1 MNHNS, CDR2 SASEGT. V shed 6 bases and J 2 bases; nucleotides not matched to a gene: 15. CDR3 in DNA: TGTGCCAGCAGCACGCGCCGGGACAGGGAGTGGGACACAGATACGCAGTATTTT. This codes for CASSTRRDREWDTDTQYF.

This clonotype was seen more than once but under ten times. The junction shows a germline mismatch at one end, possibly a read error. The genes are TRBV7-9 and TRBJ1-2; D ambiguous. This CDR3 is built from 14 residues. Germline V CDR1 and CDR2: SEHNR, FQNEAQ (reference sequence). CDR3 nucleotides: TGTGCCAGCAGCTTAGGGGCAGCCCACTATGGCCACACCTTC. Its protein is CASSLGAAHYGHTF.

This rearrangement joins TRBV7-2 to TRBJ1-6; D remains unclear. CDR1 and CDR2 from the germline V gene are SGHTA and FQGNSA. Trimming stripped 0 bases from V and 0 bases from J, with 12 bases between. CDR3 size: 18 residues. The CDR3 DNA reads as TGTGCCAGCAGCTTAGCGCGTAGGGATAGCTCCTATAATTCACCCCTCCACTTT. It is translated as CASSLARRDSSYNSPLHF.

This clonotype was observed a handful of times. The rearrangement joins TRBV20-1 to TRBJ2-1; 8 bases agree with TRBD2. The CDR3 extends over 14 amino acids. Looked up from germline, CDR1 is DFQATT and CDR2 is SNEGSKA (reference sequence). The V segment lost 8 bases and the J segment 1 base; nucleotides outside the gene matches: 7. CDR3 DNA sequence: TGCAGTACCACTAGCGGTCTTTCCTACAATGAGCAGTTCTTC. Residues: CSTTSGLSYNEQFF.

V usage is TRBV19 and J usage is TRBJ2-1; D is unresolved. V lost 7 bases to trimming and J lost 0 bases, with 16 bases between them. Looked up from germline, CDR1 is LNHDA and CDR2 is SQIVND (reference sequence). There are 16 residues in the CDR3. The CDR3 region is CASTPGRISSYNEQFF. The CDR3 bases are TGTGCCAGTACCCCTGGGCGGATTAGCTCCTACAATGAGCAGTTCTTC.